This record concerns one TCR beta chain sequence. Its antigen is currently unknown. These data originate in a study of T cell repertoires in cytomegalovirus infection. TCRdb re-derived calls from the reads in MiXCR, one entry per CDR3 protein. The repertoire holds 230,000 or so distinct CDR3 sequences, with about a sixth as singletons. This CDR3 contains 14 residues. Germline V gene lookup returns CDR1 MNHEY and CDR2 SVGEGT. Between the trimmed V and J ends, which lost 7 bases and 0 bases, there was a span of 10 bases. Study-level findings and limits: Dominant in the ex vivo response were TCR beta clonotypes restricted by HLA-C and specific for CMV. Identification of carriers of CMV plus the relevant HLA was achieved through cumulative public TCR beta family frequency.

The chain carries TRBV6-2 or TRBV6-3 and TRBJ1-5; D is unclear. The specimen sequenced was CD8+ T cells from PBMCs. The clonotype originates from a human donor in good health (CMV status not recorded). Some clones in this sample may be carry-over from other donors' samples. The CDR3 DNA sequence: TGTGCCAGCAACGACTTCTATAGCAATCAGCCCCAGCATTTT. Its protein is CASNDFYSNQPQHF.